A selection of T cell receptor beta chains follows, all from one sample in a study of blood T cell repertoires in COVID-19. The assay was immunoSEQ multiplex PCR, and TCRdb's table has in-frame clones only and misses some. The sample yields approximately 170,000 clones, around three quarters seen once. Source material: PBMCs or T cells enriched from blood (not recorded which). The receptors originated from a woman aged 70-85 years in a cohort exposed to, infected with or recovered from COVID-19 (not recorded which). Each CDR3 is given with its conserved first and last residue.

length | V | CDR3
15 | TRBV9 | CASSVEGTSIYEQFF
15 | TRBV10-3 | CAISRVAGVGNEQFF
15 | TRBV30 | CAWSVNDRGDTEAFF
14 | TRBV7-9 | CASSLWAAQETQYF
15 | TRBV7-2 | CASSLSIVYYNEQFF
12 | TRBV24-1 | CATSDSSREQYF
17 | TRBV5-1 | CASSTFGLAGVTDTQYF
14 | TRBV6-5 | CASSPQTGYNEQFF
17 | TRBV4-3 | CASSQGMGAGGNQPQHF
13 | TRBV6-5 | CASSYVGRPEQYF